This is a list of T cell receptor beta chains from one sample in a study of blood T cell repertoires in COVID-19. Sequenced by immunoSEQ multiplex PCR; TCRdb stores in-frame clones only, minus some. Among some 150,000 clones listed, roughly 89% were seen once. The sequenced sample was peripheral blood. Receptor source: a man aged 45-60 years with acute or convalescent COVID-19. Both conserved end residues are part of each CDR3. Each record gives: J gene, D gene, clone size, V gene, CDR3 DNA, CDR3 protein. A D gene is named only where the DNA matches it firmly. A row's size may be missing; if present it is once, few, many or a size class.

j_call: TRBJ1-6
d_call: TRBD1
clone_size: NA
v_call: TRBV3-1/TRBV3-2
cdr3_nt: TGTGCCAGCAGCCATGACAGGGAGAATTCACCCCTCCACTTT
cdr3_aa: CASSHDRENSPLHF

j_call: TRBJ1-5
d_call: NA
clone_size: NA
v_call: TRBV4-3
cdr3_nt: TGCGCCAGCAGCCAAGGGAGGGGCTCAGGTCAGCCCCAGCATTTT
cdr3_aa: CASSQGRGSGQPQHF

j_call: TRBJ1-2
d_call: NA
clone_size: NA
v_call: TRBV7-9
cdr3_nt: TGTGCCAGCAGCTATCTCGGTGCGGTCTATGGCTACACCTTC
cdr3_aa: CASSYLGAVYGYTF

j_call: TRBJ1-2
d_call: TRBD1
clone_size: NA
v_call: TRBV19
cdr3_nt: TGTGCCAGTAGTCCGGACAGGGGCCATGGCTACACCTTC
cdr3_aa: CASSPDRGHGYTF

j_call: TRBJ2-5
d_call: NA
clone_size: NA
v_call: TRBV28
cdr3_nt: TGTGCCAGCAAGGACAGCCAAGAGACCCAGTACTTC
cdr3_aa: CASKDSQETQYF

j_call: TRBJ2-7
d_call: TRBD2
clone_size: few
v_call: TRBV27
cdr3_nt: TGTGCCAGCAGTTTCCTTCCCCCGACTAGCGGCTCCTACGAGCAGTACTTC
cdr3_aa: CASSFLPPTSGSYEQYF

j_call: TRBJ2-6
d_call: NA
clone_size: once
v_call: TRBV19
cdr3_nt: TGTGCCAGTAGTACCCCTTTACAGGGATCAGGCTCTGGGGCCAACGTCCTGACTTTC
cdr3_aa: CASSTPLQGSGSGANVLTF

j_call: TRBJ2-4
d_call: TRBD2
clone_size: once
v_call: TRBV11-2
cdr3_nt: TGTGCCAGCAGCTTAGAAGCGGGAGTAGTAGTTCAGTACTTC
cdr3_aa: CASSLEAGVVVQYF

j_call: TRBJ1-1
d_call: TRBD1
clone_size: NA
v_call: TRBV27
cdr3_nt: TGTGCCAGCAGTCAAATGGACAGGGGAGCTGAAGCTTTCTTT
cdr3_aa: CASSQMDRGAEAFF

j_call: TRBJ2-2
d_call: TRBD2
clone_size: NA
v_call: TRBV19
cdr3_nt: TGTGCCAGTAGGGTCGAGCGGGAGCCTCGAAACACCGGGGAGCTGTTTTTT
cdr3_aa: CASRVEREPRNTGELFF

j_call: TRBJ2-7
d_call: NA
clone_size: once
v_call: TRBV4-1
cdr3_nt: TGCGCCAGCAGCCAAGATAGGACAGCTAAATACGAGCAGTACTTC
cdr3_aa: CASSQDRTAKYEQYF

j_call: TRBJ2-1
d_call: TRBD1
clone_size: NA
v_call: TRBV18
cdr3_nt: TGTGCCAGCTCACCAGGTGGACAGGGGGGCAATGAGCAGTTCTTC
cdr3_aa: CASSPGGQGGNEQFF

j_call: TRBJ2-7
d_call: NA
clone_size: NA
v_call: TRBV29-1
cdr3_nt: TGCAGCGTTGAAGTCGGTAGAGACTACGAGCAGTACTTC
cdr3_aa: CSVEVGRDYEQYF

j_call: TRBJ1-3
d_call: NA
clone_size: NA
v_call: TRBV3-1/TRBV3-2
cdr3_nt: TGTGCCAGCAGCCAAGTCGTACAGGGAACGGCTGGAAACACCATATATTTT
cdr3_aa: CASSQVVQGTAGNTIYF

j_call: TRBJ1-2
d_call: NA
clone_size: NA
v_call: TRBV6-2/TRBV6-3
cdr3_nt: TGTGCCAGCAGCCGAGACAGTGGGGATGGCTACACCTTC
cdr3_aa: CASSRDSGDGYTF

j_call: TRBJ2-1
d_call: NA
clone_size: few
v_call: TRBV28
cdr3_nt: TGTGCCAGCAGTTTGGTGGGACGTTTTGGGGGCGAGCAGTTCTTC
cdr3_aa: CASSLVGRFGGEQFF

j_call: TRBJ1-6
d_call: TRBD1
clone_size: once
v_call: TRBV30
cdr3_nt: TGTGCCTGGAAGGGACAGGGGGCTACACCCCTCCACTTT
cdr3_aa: CAWKGQGATPLHF

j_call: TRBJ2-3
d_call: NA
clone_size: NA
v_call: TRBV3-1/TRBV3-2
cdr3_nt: TGTGCCAGCAGCCAAGATCGGGGCGGGATCAATACGCAGTATTTT
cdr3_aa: CASSQDRGGINTQYF

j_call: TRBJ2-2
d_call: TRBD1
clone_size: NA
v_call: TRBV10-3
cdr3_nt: TGTGCCATCAGAGACAGGGACACCGGGGAGCTGTTTTTT
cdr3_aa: CAIRDRDTGELFF

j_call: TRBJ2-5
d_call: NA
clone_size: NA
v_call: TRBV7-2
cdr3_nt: TGTGCCAGCAGCCTAGGGACTTCCATGAAACAAGAGACCCAGTACTTC
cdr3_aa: CASSLGTSMKQETQYF

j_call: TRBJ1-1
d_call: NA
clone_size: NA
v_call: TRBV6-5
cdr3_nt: TGTGCCAGCAGTTACTCCGGGGGAGGGACTGAAGCTTTCTTT
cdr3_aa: CASSYSGGGTEAFF

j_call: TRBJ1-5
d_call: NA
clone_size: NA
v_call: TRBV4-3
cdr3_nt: TGCGCCAGCAGCCACATAGGACCAAAACAGGGCGATAGCAATCAGCCCCAGCATTTT
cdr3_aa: CASSHIGPKQGDSNQPQHF